This T cell receptor (beta chain) comes out of a study of chemoradiotherapy in HPV16-positive cancers. At the level of the study: Candidate HPV-specific clones and shared TCR motifs came from a couple of HPV16-positive patients. Study observations and caveats: Non-HPV-specific T cells did not expand in tumors during treatment, whereas candidate HPV-specific clones and E7-related motifs did. In HPV16-positive patients, HPV-responsive T-cell expansion tracked better recurrence-free survival. Functional assays defining HPV-specific T cells used only a couple of HPV16-positive patients.

The method was immunoSEQ multiplex PCR; TCRdb's version includes in-frame clones alone and lacks a portion of them. The sample lists some 220 clones; about three quarters were seen once. This clone is a singleton in its sample. Its antigen is unknown. The CDR3 runs to 13 residues. From germline, CDR1 is SQVTM and CDR2 ANQGSEA. The junction had 7 bases not matched to a gene; V was cut back by 5 bases and J by 7 bases. This clonotype was sampled from a human donor with HPV-associated anogenital cancer. Sequencing used tumor tissue, obtained from a patient who underwent chemoradiotherapy. The chain recombines TRBV29-1 with TRBJ1-2; 10 nucleotides match TRBD1. CDR3 bases: TGCAGCGTTCTGACAGGGGGCGCCGCTGGCTACACCTTC. This codes for CSVLTGGAAGYTF.